This entry features one TCR beta chain sequence. Its target is not known. The data derive from a study of blood T cells in healthy people across ages. Study-wide results and limits: Shifts in expanded clonotypes may have been confounded by donor CMV status, which was unknown.

This CDR3 comprises 17 residues. The germline gives CDR1 SGHDT, CDR2 YYEEEE. The V and J ends lost 4 bases and 6 bases, in that order; junction bases with no gene match: 12. A second PCR of 7 to 11 cycles used a sample-barcoded 5' primer and a J-beta primer mix. MiXCR, applied by TCRdb to the 5' RACE reads, yields one record per CDR3 protein. Of around 790,000 distinct CDR3 sequences listed, 40% to 50% are singletons. The material sequenced was blood. The sequence derives from a man aged 55-75 years in good health. This sequence joins TRBV5-6 and TRBJ1-6; 8 positions agree with TRBD1. CDR3: CASSLNRVTGVNSPLHF. The DNA for the CDR3 is TGTGCCAGCAGCCTAAACAGGGTGACAGGGGTTAATTCACCCCTCCACTTT.